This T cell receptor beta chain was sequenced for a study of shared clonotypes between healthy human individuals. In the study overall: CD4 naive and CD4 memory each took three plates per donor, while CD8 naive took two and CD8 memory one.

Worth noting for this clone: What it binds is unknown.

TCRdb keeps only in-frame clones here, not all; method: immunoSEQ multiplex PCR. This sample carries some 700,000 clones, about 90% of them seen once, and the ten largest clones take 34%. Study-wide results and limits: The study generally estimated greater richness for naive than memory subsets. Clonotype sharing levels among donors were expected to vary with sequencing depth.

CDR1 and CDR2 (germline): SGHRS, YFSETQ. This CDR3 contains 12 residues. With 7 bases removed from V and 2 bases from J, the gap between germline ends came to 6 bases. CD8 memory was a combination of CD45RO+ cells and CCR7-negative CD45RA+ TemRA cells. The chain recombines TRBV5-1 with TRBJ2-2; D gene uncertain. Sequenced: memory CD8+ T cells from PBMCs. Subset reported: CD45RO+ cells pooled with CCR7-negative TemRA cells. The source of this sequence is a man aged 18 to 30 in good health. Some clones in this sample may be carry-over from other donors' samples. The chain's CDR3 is CASAVNTGELFF. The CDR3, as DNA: TGCGCCAGCGCAGTTAACACCGGGGAGCTGTTTTTT.